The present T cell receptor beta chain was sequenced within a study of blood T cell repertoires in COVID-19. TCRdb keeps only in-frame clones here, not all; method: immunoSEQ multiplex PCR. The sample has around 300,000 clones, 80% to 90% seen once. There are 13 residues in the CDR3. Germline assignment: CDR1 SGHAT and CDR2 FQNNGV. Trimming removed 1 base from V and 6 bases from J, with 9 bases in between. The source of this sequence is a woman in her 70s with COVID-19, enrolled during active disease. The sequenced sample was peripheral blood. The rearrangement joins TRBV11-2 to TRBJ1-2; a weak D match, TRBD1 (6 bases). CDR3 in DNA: TGTGCCAGCAGCTTAGCGACAGGCAATGGCTACACCTTC. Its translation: CASSLATGNGYTF.